This T cell receptor (beta chain) was recovered during a study of identical twins. Whole-study results and caveats: Compared with models, monozygotic twins showed more out-of-frame TCR alpha sharing. Without tracking the same donors, conclusions rested on cross-sectional statistical analysis.

TCRdb used MiXCR to reprocess the 5' RACE reads, holding one entry per CDR3 protein. Among hundreds of thousands of distinct CDR3 sequences, 9% to 15% were seen once, and the ten largest hold approximately 7.9%. Trimming took 4 bases from V and 6 from J, leaving 4 bases between them. This CDR3 is 10 amino acids long. Germline V gives CDR1 LGHNT, CDR2 FRNRAP. This clonotype was seen a handful of times. Its specificity is not known. These data were likewise used in another study, on yellow fever vaccine responses in identical twins.

The sample comprised CD8+ T cells sorted from blood. This clonotype originated in a woman between 18 and 29 years old in good health. This sequence joins TRBV12-5 and TRBJ2-7; D ambiguous. The CDR3 nucleotides read TGTGCTAGTGGTTCTTGCGAGCAGTACGTC. This translates into CASGSCEQYV.